This passage covers 9 T cell receptor beta chains from one sample sequenced in a study of blood T cell repertoires in COVID-19 (dated by TCRdb to the early 2020s). Library method: the immunoSEQ multiplex PCR assay. TCRdb holds this immuneACCESS table with in-frame rearrangements only. Some clones are missing; in checked studies, unresolved V genes explain under half, and the rest has no known cause. The sample table holds over 35,000 clones, of which about 80% were seen once. Roughly 2% of the sample rests with the top ten. What was sequenced was peripheral blood. These TCRs come from a man aged 60 to 69 with active COVID-19.

V is TRBV28 and J is TRBJ1-1; D is ambiguous. Trimming shortened V by 1 base and J by 11 bases, and 8 bases separated the two germline ends. Per germline, CDR1 MDHEN and CDR2 SYDVKM. The CDR3 covers 11 residues. CDR3 DNA: TGTGCCAGCAGTTTATTGGAGTTGGCTTTCTTT. Translating it yields CASSLLELAFF. The full variable domain, with the rest looked up from reference TRBV28 and TRBJ1-1, is DVKVTQSSRYLVKRTGEKVFLECVQDMDHENMFWYRQDPGLGLRLIYFSYDVKMKEKGDIPEGYSVSREKKERFSLILESASTNQTSMYLCASSLLELAFFGQGTRLTVV.

The gene calls are TRBV5-4 and TRBJ2-5, with 11 nucleotides matching TRBD1. The CDR3 runs to 16 residues. Unmatched junction bases numbered 5, after V lost 4 bases and J lost 0 bases. The germline V gene encodes CDR1 SGHNT and CDR2 YYREEE (reference sequence). The DNA of the CDR3 is TGTGCCAGCAGCCTGGGACAGGGGGTATACCAAGAGACCCAGTACTTC. This translates into CASSLGQGVYQETQYF.

This clone appeared a few times. The chain couples TRBV25-1 to TRBJ1-2; D perhaps matches TRBD1 (5 bases). V dropped 1 base and J dropped 2 bases, with 11 bases sitting between them. This CDR3 contains 15 residues. Germline loops: CDR1 MGHDK, CDR2 SYGVNS. In nucleotides, the CDR3 is TGTGCCAGCAGTGAATTTGTCGGGGGAAACTATGGCTACACCTTC. Translating it yields CASSEFVGGNYGYTF.

The V gene is TRBV2, the J gene TRBJ2-7; D is possibly TRBD2 (6 bases). The CDR3 consists of 12 residues. V lost 8 bases to trimming and J lost 3 bases, with 11 bases between them. The germline V gene has CDR1 SNHLY and CDR2 FYNNEI. CDR3 protein: CASALAGYEQYF. CDR3 coding DNA: TGTGCCAGCGCACTAGCCGGCTACGAGCAGTACTTC.

This clone was observed a few times. The rearrangement links TRBV7-2 to TRBJ2-2, with D unresolved. Between the trimmed V and J ends, which lost 0 bases and 2 bases, there was a span of 7 bases. CDR3 length: 15 amino acids. Germline V gives CDR1 SGHTA, CDR2 FQGNSA. CDR3 DNA sequence: TGTGCCAGCAGCTTAGCGCTCGGTAACACCGGGGAGCTGTTTTTT. Protein product: CASSLALGNTGELFF.

This chain links TRBV6-1 with TRBJ2-1; TRBD1 aligns across 7 bases. CDR3 length: 15 amino acids. The ends lost 0 bases at V and 1 base at J; junction bases unmatched: 0. Germline-derived CDR1 and CDR2 are MNHNS and SASEGT. In DNA, the CDR3 is TGTGCCAGCAGTGAAGCACAGGGGTCCTACAATGAGCAGTTCTTC. Its protein product is CASSEAQGSYNEQFF.

V is TRBV28 and J is TRBJ2-7, with D perhaps matching TRBD1 (5 bases). The length of the CDR3 is 16 residues. The V gene lost 2 bases and the J gene lost 6 bases, with 20 bases spanning the gap. Germline-derived CDR1 and CDR2 are MDHEN and SYDVKM. This CDR3 reads CASSLGQGSPLGEQYF. The CDR3 region has the DNA TGTGCCAGCAGTTTAGGGCAGGGATCTCCTCTCGGCGAGCAGTACTTC. The complete variable domain, with remaining parts taken from reference TRBV28 and TRBJ2-7, reads DVKVTQSSRYLVKRTGEKVFLECVQDMDHENMFWYRQDPGLGLRLIYFSYDVKMKEKGDIPEGYSVSREKKERFSLILESASTNQTSMYLCASSLGQGSPLGEQYFGPGTRLTVT.

V usage is TRBV5-6 and J usage is TRBJ2-2; 8 bases map to TRBD2. This CDR3 contains 15 residues. V lost 4 bases to trimming and J lost 1 base; unmatched junction nucleotides: 3. Germline lookup yields CDR1 SGHDT and CDR2 YYEEEE. DNA for the CDR3: TGTGCCAGCAGCCAGAGCGGGAGGAACACCGGGGAGCTGTTTTTT. Protein product: CASSQSGRNTGELFF. Complete variable domain (other parts from reference TRBV5-6 and TRBJ2-2): DAGVTQSPTHLIKTRGQQVTLRCSPKSGHDTVSWYQQALGQGPQFIFQYYEEEERQRGNFPDRFSGHQFPNYSSELNVNALLLGDSALYLCASSQSGRNTGELFFGEGSRLTVL.

The CDR3 reads CASSDGVAGGRTQYF. The DNA of the CDR3 is TGTGCCAGCAGTGATGGAGTAGCGGGGGGTCGGACGCAGTATTTT. V gene TRBV2 combines with J gene TRBJ2-3; 10 positions match TRBD2. This CDR3 region has 15 residues. Germline assignment: CDR1 SNHLY and CDR2 FYNNEI. Trimming removed 3 bases from V and 9 bases from J; junction bases left unmatched: 9.